The T cell receptor (beta chain) under discussion was sequenced for a study of cytomegalovirus exposure and HLA in healthy donors. CDR3 length: 14 residues. The germline CDR1 and CDR2 sequences are MGHRA and YSYEKL. V lost 5 bases and J lost 4, with 11 bases in between. Vbeta (60) and Jbeta (13) primers were used in the PCR. The protocol was immunoSEQ multiplex PCR, while the TCRdb copy is restricted to in-frame clones and leaves out a portion. The sample has 150,000 to 200,000 clones, and its top ten clones hold approximately 0.8%. This sequence was found in a woman between 18 and 30 years old in good health and CMV-seropositive. This sequence joins TRBV4-1 and TRBJ2-2, with D uncertain. The source material was PBMCs. CDR3 sequence: CASSAEAATGELFF. As DNA, the CDR3 is TGCGCCAGCAGCGCCGAGGCAGCCACCGGGGAGCTGTTTTTT.